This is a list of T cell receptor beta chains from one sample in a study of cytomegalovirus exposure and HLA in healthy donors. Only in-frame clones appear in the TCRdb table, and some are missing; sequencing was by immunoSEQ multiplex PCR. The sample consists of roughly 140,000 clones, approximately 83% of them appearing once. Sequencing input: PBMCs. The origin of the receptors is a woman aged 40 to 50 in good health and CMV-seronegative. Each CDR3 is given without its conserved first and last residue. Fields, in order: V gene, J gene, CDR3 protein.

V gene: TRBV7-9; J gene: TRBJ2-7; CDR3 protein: ASSLDYWE
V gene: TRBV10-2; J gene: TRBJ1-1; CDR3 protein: ASSEYVGGGRNTEAF
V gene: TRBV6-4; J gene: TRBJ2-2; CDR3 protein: ASSDRRGATVYTGELF
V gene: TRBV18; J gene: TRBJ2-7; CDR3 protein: ASSTTRLGEQY
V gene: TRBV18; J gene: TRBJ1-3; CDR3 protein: ASSPQGLRVPGNTIY
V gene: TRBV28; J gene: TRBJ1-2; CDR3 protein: ASSPPGASNYGYT
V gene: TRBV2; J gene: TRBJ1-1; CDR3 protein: ASTEGNTEAF
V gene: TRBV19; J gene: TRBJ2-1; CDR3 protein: ASSTWAGGNEQF
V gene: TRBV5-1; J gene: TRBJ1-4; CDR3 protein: ASSSKTGATNEKLF
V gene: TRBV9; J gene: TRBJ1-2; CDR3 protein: ASSRGQSYGYT
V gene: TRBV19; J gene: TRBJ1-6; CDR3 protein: ASMSGQGASYNSPLH
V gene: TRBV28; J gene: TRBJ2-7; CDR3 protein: ASSSPGTVAYEQY
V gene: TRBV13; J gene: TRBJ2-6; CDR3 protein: ASSLKQGSSGANVLT
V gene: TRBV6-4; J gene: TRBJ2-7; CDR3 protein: ASSDSPLPIYEQY
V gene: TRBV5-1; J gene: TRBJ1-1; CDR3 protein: ASSWGQRGAEAF
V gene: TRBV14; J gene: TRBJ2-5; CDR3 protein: ASSQARTGTGVETQY
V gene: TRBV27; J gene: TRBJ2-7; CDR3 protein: ASTGQGLYEQY
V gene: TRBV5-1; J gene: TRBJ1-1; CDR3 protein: ASSLAFTGGATEAF
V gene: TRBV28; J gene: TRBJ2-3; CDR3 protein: ASSSVTDTQY